The subject of this entry is one T cell receptor (beta chain). The sample belongs to a study of blood T cell repertoires in COVID-19. Repertoires were generated with immunoSEQ multiplex PCR, while TCRdb's copy carries only in-frame clones and drops some. The sample yields 200,000 to 250,000 clones, about 90% seen once. Trimming shortened V by 4 bases and J by 5 bases, and 17 bases separated the two germline ends. The CDR3 runs 15 residues. Germline V gives CDR1 SGHAT, CDR2 FQNNGV. The origin of this receptor is a man in his forties with active or convalescent COVID-19. The rearrangement links TRBV11-2 to TRBJ2-5; tentative D call: TRBD2 (6 bases). The sample consisted of peripheral blood. The CDR3 DNA follows: TGTGCCAGCAGCTCCCGGGCGGGGAGGCGGGAGACCCAGTACTTC. This sequence encodes CASSSRAGRRETQYF.